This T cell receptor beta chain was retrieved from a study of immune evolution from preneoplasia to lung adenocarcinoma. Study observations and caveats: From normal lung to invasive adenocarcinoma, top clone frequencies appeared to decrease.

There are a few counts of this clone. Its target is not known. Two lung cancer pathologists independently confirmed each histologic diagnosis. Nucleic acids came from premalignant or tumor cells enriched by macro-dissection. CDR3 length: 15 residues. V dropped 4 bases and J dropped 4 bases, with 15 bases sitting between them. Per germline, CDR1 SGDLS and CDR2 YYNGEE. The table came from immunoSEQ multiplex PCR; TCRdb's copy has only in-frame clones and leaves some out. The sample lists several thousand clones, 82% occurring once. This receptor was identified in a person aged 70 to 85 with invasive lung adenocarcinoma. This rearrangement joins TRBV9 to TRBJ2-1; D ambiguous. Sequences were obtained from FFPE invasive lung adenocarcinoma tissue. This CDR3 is CASSLEPLGYNEQFF. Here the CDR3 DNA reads TGTGCCAGCAGCCTCGAGCCGCTCGGGTACAATGAGCAGTTCTTC. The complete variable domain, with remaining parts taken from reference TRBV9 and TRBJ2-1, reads DSGVTQTPKHLITATGQRVTLRCSPRSGDLSVYWYQQSLDQGLQFLIQYYNGEERAKGNILERFSAQQFPDLHSELNLSSLELGDSALYFCASSLEPLGYNEQFFGPGTRLTVL.